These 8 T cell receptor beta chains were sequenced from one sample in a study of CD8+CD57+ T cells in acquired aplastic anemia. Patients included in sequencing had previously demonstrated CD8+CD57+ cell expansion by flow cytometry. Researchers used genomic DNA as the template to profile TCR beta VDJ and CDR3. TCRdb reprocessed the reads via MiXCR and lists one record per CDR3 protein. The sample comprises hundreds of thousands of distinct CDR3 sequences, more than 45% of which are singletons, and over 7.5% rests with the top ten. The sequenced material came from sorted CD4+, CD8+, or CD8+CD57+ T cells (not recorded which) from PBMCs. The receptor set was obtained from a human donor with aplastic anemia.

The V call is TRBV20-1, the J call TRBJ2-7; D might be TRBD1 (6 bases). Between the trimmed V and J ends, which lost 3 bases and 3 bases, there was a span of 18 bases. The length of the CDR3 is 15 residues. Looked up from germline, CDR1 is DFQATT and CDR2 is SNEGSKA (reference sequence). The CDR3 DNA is TGCAGTGCTAGCCATTTGGACAGAACCTACTACGAGCAGTACTTC. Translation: CSASHLDRTYYEQYF.

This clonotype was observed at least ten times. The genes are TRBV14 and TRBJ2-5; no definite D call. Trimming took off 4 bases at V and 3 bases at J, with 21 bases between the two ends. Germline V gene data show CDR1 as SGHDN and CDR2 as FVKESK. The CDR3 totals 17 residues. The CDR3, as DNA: TGTGCCAGCAGCCGCCCTAAAAGTATTCTAGGTGAAGAGACCCAGTACTTC. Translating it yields CASSRPKSILGEETQYF. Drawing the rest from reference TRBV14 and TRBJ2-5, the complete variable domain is EAGVTQFPSHSVIEKGQTVTLRCDPISGHDNLYWYRRVMGKEIKFLLHFVKESKQDESGMPNNRFLAERTGGTYSTLKVQPAELEDSGVYFCASSRPKSILGEETQYFGPGTRLLVL.

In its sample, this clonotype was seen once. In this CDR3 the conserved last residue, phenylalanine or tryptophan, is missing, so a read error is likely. Written as DNA, the CDR3 is TGTGCCAGCAGTTTGTTGGGACTAGCGGGATTTACCGGGGAGCTGTTTGTT. Translation: CASSLLGLAGFTGELFV. The chain employs TRBV27 and TRBJ2-2; 13 bases agree with TRBD2. This CDR3 has 17 amino acids. The germline gives CDR1 MNHEY, CDR2 SMNVEV (reference sequence). After removal of 3 bases from V and 5 bases from J, the junction contained 6 bases not matched to a gene.

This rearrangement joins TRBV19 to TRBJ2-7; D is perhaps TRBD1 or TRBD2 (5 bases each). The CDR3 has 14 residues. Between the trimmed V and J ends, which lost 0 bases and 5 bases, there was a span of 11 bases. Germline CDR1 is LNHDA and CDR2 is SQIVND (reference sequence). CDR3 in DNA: TGTGCCAGTAGTATAGACGGGGCGGCGGACGAGCAGTACTTC. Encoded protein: CASSIDGAADEQYF.

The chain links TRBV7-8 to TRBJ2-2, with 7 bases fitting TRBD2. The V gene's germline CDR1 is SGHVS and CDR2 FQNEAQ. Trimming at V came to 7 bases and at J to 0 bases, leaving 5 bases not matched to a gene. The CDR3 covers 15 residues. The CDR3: CASTLGGSNTGELFF. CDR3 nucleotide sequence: TGTGCCAGCACCCTGGGAGGGTCGAACACCGGGGAGCTGTTTTTT.

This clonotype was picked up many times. The CDR3 sequence: CASSPLMEETQYF. The DNA for the CDR3 is TGTGCCAGCAGCCCCCTAATGGAAGAGACCCAGTACTTC. This chain connects TRBV3-1 to TRBJ2-5; D remains ambiguous. This CDR3 spans 13 amino acids. The V gene lost 4 bases and the J gene lost 3 bases, with 9 bases spanning the gap. Germline CDR1 is LGHDT and CDR2 is YNNKEL (reference sequence).

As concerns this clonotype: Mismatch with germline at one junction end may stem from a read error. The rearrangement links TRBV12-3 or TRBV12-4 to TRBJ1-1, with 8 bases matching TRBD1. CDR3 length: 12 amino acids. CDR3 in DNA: TGTGCCAGCAGCGTAGGCGGACAGGGTCCCTCCTTT. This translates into CASSVGGQGPSF.

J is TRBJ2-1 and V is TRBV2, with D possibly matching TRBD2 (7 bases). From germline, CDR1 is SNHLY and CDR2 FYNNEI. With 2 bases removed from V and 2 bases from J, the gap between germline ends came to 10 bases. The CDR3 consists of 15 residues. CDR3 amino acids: CASSERGGPYNEQFF. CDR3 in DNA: TGTGCCAGCAGTGAACGCGGGGGCCCCTACAATGAGCAGTTCTTC. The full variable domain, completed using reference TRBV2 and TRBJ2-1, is EPEVTQTPSHQVTQMGQEVILRCVPISNHLYFYWYRQILGQKVEFLVSFYNNEISEKSEIFDDQFSVERPDGSNFTLKIRSTKLEDSAMYFCASSERGGPYNEQFFGPGTRLTVL.